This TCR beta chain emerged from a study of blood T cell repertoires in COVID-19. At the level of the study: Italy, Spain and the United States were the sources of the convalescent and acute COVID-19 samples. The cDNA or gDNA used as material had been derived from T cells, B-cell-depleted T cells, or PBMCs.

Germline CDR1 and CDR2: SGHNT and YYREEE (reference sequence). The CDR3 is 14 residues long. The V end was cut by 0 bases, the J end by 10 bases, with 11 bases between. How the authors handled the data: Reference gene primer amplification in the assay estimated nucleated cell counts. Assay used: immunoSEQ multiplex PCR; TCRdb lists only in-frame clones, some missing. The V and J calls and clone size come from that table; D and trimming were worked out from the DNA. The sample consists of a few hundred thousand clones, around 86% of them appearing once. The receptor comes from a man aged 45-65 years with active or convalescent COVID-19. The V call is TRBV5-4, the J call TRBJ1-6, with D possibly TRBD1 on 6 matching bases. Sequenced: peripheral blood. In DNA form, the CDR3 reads TGTGCCAGCAGCTTGGACAGGGTAGGATCACCCCTCCACTTT. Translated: CASSLDRVGSPLHF. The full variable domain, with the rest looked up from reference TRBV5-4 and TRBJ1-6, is ETGVTQSPTHLIKTRGQQVTLRCSSQSGHNTVSWYQQALGQGPQFIFQYYREEENGRGNFPPRFSGLQFPNYSSELNVNALELDDSALYLCASSLDRVGSPLHFGNGTRLTVT.